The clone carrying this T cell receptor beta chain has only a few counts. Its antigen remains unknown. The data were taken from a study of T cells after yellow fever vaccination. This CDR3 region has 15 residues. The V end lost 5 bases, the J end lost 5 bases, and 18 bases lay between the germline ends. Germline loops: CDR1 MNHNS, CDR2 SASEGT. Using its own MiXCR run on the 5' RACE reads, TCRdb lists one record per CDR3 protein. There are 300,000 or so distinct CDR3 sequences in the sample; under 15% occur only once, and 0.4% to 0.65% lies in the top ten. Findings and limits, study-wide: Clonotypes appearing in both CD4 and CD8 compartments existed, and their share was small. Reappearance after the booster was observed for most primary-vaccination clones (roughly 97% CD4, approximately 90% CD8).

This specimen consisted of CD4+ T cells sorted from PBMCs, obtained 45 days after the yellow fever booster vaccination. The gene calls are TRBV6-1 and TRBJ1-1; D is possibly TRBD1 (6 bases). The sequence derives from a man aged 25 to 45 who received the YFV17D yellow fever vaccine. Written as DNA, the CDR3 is TGTGCCAGCAGTAGAACAGGGTTCTTGTCTACTGAAGCTTTCTTT. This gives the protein CASSRTGFLSTEAFF.